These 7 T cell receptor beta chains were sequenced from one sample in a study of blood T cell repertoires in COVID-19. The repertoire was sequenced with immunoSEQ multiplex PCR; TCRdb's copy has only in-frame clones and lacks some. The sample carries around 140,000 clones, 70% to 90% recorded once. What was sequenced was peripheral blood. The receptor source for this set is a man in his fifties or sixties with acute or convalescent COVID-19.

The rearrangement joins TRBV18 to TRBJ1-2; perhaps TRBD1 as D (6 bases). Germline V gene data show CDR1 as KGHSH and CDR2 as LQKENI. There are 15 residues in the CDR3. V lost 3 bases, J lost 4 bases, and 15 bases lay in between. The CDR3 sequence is CASSPSPGEGYGYTF. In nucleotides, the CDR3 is TGTGCCAGCTCACCCTCCCCAGGGGAAGGCTATGGCTACACCTTC.

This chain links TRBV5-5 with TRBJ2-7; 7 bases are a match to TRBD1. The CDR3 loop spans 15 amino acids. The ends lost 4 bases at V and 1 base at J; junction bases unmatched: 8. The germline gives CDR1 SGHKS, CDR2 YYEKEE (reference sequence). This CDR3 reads CASSEGQARSYEQYF. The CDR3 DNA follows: TGTGCCAGCAGCGAAGGACAGGCACGGTCCTACGAGCAGTACTTC.

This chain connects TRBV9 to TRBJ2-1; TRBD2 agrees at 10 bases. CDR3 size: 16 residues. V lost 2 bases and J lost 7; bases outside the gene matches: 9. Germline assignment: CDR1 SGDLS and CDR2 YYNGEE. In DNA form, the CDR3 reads TGTGCCAGCAGCGTTCTGTCGCTAGCGGGGGATAATGAGCAGTTCTTC. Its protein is CASSVLSLAGDNEQFF. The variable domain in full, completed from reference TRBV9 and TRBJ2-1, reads DSGVTQTPKHLITATGQRVTLRCSPRSGDLSVYWYQQSLDQGLQFLIQYYNGEERAKGNILERFSAQQFPDLHSELNLSSLELGDSALYFCASSVLSLAGDNEQFFGPGTRLTVL.

CDR3 sequence (DNA): TGTGCCAGCAGCCCCCTCACGGGGGGCATCCCCACTGCTAACTATGGCTACACCTTC. Amino acid sequence: CASSPLTGGIPTANYGYTF. The V call is TRBV11-2, the J call TRBJ1-2; D might be TRBD1 (6 bases). The CDR3 length is 19 residues. Germline V gene sequence: CDR1 SGHAT, CDR2 FQNNGV. The V end was cut by 5 bases, the J end by 0 bases, with 25 bases between.

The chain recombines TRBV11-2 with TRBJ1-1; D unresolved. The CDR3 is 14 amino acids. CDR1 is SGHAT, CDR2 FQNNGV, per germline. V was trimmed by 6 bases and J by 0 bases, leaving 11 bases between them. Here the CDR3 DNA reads TGTGCCAGCAGTTCGGGGTCGATGAACACTGAAGCTTTCTTT. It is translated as CASSSGSMNTEAFF.

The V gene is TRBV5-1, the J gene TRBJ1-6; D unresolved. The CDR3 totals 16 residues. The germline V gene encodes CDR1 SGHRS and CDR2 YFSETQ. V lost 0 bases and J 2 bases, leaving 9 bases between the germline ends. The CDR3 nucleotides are TGCGCCAGCAGCTTGGATTTTGGAGCCTATAATTCACCCCTCCACTTT. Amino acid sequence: CASSLDFGAYNSPLHF.

The CDR3 sequence is CASESRTSDETQYF. The CDR3 coding sequence is TGTGCCAGCGAATCACGGACTAGCGATGAGACCCAGTACTTC. The chain carries TRBV28 and TRBJ2-5; 9 bases are a match to TRBD2. The V gene end was trimmed by 8 bases and the J gene end by 5 bases; junction bases not matched to a gene: 9. The CDR3 totals 14 residues. Germline-derived CDR1 and CDR2 are MDHEN and SYDVKM.